The sequence of this T cell receptor (beta chain) was determined in a study of control samples from healthy donors and cancer patients. Looked up from germline, CDR1 is LNHNV and CDR2 is YYDKDF (reference sequence). This CDR3 region has 19 residues. V was pared by 6 bases and J by 2 bases, with 12 bases of the junction left unmatched. Assay used: immunoSEQ multiplex PCR; TCRdb lists only in-frame clones, some missing. The sample lists about 410,000 clones, over 75% occurring once. The sample was PBMCs. This chain connects TRBV15 to TRBJ2-1; 14 positions agree with TRBD2. The clonotype comes from a man in his forties or fifties with head and neck cancer. The DNA for the CDR3 is TGTGCCACCAGTCCCACCGGGACTAGCGGGAGTACGCCCTACAATGAGCAGTTCTTC. It encodes CATSPTGTSGSTPYNEQFF. Looking up the rest from reference TRBV15 and TRBJ2-1 gives the full variable domain: DAMVIQNPRYQVTQFGKPVTLSCSQTLNHNVMYWYQQKSSQAPKLLFHYYDKDFNNEADTPDNFQSRRPNTSFCFLDIRSPGLGDTAMYLCATSPTGTSGSTPYNEQFFGPGTRLTVL.